This passage covers 5 T cell receptor beta chains from one sample sequenced in a study of T cells in Graves' hyperthyroidism and ophthalmopathy. Researchers took RNA transcripts and amplified the TCR beta CDR3 regions from them. The TCR CDR3 first-round RT-PCR relied on the HTBI primer set. Each CDR3 protein is one row after TCRdb ran MiXCR on the multiplex PCR reads. The sample lists hundreds of thousands of distinct CDR3 sequences; more than 11% were seen once. Material: blood. These receptors originate from a woman in her twenties or thirties with Graves' hyperthyroidism.

In this sample, this clonotype turned up a few times. The chain is built from TRBV14 and TRBJ1-1; weak D call: TRBD1 (5 bases). Germline loops: CDR1 SGHDN, CDR2 FVKESK. Trimming took off 2 bases at V and 5 bases at J, with 12 bases between the two ends. The CDR3 length is 14 residues. Written as DNA, the CDR3 is TGTGCCAGCAGCCAACTGCCAGGGCGGACTGAAGCTTTCTTT. This gives the protein CASSQLPGRTEAFF.

This clonotype was seen a handful of times. The chain couples TRBV3-1 to TRBJ1-2; the D gene is possibly TRBD1 (6 bases). The CDR3 sequence is 15 residues long. CDR1 is LGHDT, CDR2 YNNKEL, per germline (reference sequence). V lost 1 base and J 8 bases, leaving 17 bases between the germline ends. The CDR3, as DNA: TGTGCCAGCAGCCAAGGGTACAGGGTGGATGGAGGCTACACCTTC. Its translation is CASSQGYRVDGGYTF.

This clonotype was observed many times. This chain uses TRBV28 with TRBJ2-5; D possibly corresponds to TRBD1 (8 bases). This CDR3 spans 16 amino acids. Germline V gene data show CDR1 as MDHEN and CDR2 as SYDVKM. V was cut by 6 bases and J by 1 base, with 18 bases left in between. CDR3 nucleotide sequence: TGTGCCAGCAGCTCGGGGAGGGACAGGTTCCAAGAGACCCAGTACTTC. This codes for CASSSGRDRFQETQYF.

This clonotype was counted ten times or more. The rearrangement uses TRBV20-1 and TRBJ2-7; the match to TRBD2 covers 9 bases. With V trimmed by 5 bases and J by 5 bases, 13 bases remained unmatched. The CDR3 is 15 residues long. CDR1 DFQATT and CDR2 SNEGSKA come from the germline V gene (reference sequence). CDR3 amino acids: CSAVNAGGRLDEQYF. In DNA form, the CDR3 reads TGCAGTGCTGTAAACGCGGGAGGGAGGTTAGACGAGCAGTACTTC.

This rearrangement joins TRBV7-2 to TRBJ1-5; TRBD1 aligns across 10 bases. With 6 bases clipped from V and 0 bases from J, the junction kept 8 bases outside the gene matches. The V gene's germline CDR1 is SGHTA and CDR2 FQGNSA. The CDR3 consists of 17 residues. The CDR3 region has the DNA TGTGCCAGCAGGCTGACAGGGGGCGGTGGTAGCAATCAGCCCCAGCATTTT. This codes for CASRLTGGGGSNQPQHF.